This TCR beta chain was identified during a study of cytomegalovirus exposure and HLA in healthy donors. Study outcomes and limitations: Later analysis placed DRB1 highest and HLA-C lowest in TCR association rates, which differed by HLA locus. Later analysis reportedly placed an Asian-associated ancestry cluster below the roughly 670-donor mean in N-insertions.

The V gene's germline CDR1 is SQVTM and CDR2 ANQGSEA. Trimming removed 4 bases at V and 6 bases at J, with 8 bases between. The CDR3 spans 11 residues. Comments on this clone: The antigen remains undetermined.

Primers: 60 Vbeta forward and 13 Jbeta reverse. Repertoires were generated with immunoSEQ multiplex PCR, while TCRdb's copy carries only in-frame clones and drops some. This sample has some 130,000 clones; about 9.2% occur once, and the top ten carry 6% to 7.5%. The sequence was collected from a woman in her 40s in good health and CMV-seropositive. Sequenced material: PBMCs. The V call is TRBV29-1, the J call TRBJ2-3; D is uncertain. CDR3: CSVVLGDTQYF. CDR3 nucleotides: TGCAGCGTTGTTTTGGGCGATACGCAGTATTTT.